Below, 15 T cell receptor beta chains from the same sample are listed, as sequenced in a study of shared clonotypes between healthy human individuals. Naivety among CD8 cells was defined by CD45RO negativity and positive CCR7 selection, thereby excluding terminally differentiated effector memory CD45RA+ cells. Clones were sequenced by immunoSEQ multiplex PCR, and TCRdb holds only the in-frame ones, with some missing. The repertoire has hundreds of thousands of clones, 92% of them found once; the top ten carry approximately 25%. Material for sequencing was naive CD8+ T cells sorted from blood. The receptors derive from a young man in good health.

The CDR3 reads CASSVGVGYEQYF. The CDR3 DNA reads as TGTGCCAGCAGCGTAGGGGTCGGCTACGAGCAGTACTTC. The V call is TRBV7-2, the J call TRBJ2-7; D might be TRBD1 (5 bases). The CDR3 totals 13 residues. V was clipped by 5 bases and J by 3 bases, with 11 bases between them. Germline V lookup: CDR1 SGHTA, CDR2 FQGNSA.

The J gene is TRBJ2-2, the V gene TRBV28, with D perhaps TRBD2 (6 bases). This CDR3 comprises 13 residues. Trimming shortened V by 3 bases and J by 5 bases, and 7 bases separated the two germline ends. The germline V gene encodes CDR1 MDHEN and CDR2 SYDVKM. The CDR3 is CASSFGGTGELFF. As DNA, the CDR3 is TGTGCCAGCAGTTTCGGGGGAACCGGGGAGCTGTTTTTT.

The V and J genes are TRBV27 and TRBJ2-7, with 7 bases fitting TRBD1. Trimming cost V 5 bases and J 0 bases; bases outside gene matches: 13. The CDR3 spans 17 residues. Germline V gives CDR1 MNHEY, CDR2 SMNVEV (reference sequence). The CDR3 here is CASSTPPRQGSSYEQYF. In DNA, the CDR3 is TGTGCCAGCAGTACCCCTCCGAGACAGGGTTCCTCCTACGAGCAGTACTTC.

V gene TRBV28 combines with J gene TRBJ2-1, with D possibly matching TRBD1 (6 bases). CDR3 length: 15 residues. CDR1 is MDHEN, CDR2 SYDVKM, per germline. V was shortened by 5 bases and J by 0 bases, with 11 bases between the two germline ends. DNA of the CDR3: TGTGCCAGCAGTGCAGGGGTGAGCTCCTACAATGAGCAGTTCTTC. It specifies CASSAGVSSYNEQFF.

The chain recombines TRBV15 with TRBJ2-1; 7 bases are shared with TRBD2. The CDR3 totals 18 residues. Germline loops: CDR1 LNHNV, CDR2 YYDKDF (reference sequence). The trim removed 0 bases at V and 0 bases at J, leaving 8 bases unmatched. This CDR3 is CATSRETSRFDSYNEQFF. DNA of the CDR3: TGTGCCACCAGCAGAGAGACTAGCCGCTTCGACTCCTACAATGAGCAGTTCTTC.

This chain connects TRBV5-1 to TRBJ2-1; TRBD1 or TRBD2 may be the D gene (6 bases each). The CDR3 is 12 residues long. The germline CDR1 and CDR2 sequences are SGHRS and YFSETQ. Between the trimmed V and J ends, which lost 6 bases and 7 bases, there was a span of 11 bases. CDR3 protein: CASMRGANEQFF. DNA of the CDR3: TGCGCCAGCATGAGGGGGGCGAATGAGCAGTTCTTC.

The chain combines TRBV6-5 with TRBJ2-7, with D perhaps being TRBD1 or TRBD2 (5 bases each). Between the trimmed V and J ends, which lost 6 bases and 1 base, there was a span of 13 bases. CDR1 is MNHEY and CDR2 is SVGAGI in the germline V gene. The CDR3 covers 14 residues. The CDR3 DNA is TGTGCCAGCAGCACACTGGGGGAATCCTACGAGCAGTACTTC. Amino acids: CASSTLGESYEQYF.

A note on this clone: In the same sample, other DNA sequences code for this CDR3. The chain is built from TRBV2 and TRBJ2-7; TRBD1 aligns across 10 bases. CDR3 size: 14 residues. The trim removed 8 bases at V and 3 bases at J, leaving 7 bases unmatched. Per germline, CDR1 SNHLY and CDR2 FYNNEI. CDR3 in DNA: TGTGCCAGCTCCCCGGGACAGGGGATCTACGAGCAGTACTTC. It is translated as CASSPGQGIYEQYF.

The genes are TRBV29-1 and TRBJ2-1; 7 nucleotides agree with TRBD2. Trimming cost V 4 bases and J 6 bases; bases outside gene matches: 6. The CDR3 sequence is 13 residues long. The germline CDR1 and CDR2 sequences are SQVTM and ANQGSEA. The CDR3 DNA follows: TGCAGCGTTGGAACTAGCGACTTCAATGAGCAGTTCTTC. This codes for CSVGTSDFNEQFF.

V is TRBV10-3 and J is TRBJ2-1; no reliable D call. The germline V and J ends were trimmed by 10 bases and 0 bases, with 10 bases remaining between them. CDR1 is ENHRY and CDR2 is SYGVKD in the germline V gene. The CDR3 runs to 13 residues. Here the CDR3 DNA reads TGTGCCACCTACTCCGGCTCCTACAATGAGCAGTTCTTC. It codes for CATYSGSYNEQFF.

J is TRBJ2-3 and V is TRBV7-9, with 12 bases matching TRBD2. Germline trimming cut 2 bases from V and 5 bases from J; bases unmatched to any gene: 5. This CDR3 contains 16 residues. Germline loops: CDR1 SEHNR, CDR2 FQNEAQ (reference sequence). The CDR3 DNA is TGTGCCAGCAGCTTAAAGCAGACTAGCGGGGGAGATACGCAGTATTTT. It codes for CASSLKQTSGGDTQYF.

The chain couples TRBV5-4 to TRBJ1-1; D gene uncertain. Germline lookup yields CDR1 SGHNT and CDR2 YYREEE (reference sequence). CDR3 length equals 12 residues. Trimming pared 0 bases from V and 11 bases from J, leaving 11 bases between. CDR3 region: CASSLGGREAFF. In DNA form, the CDR3 reads TGTGCCAGCAGCTTGGGTGGGAGGGAGGCTTTCTTT.

This chain uses TRBV27 with TRBJ2-1, with D hard to call. The CDR3 extends over 12 amino acids. Trimming shortened V by 5 bases and J by 6 bases, and 8 bases separated the two germline ends. Germline V gives CDR1 MNHEY, CDR2 SMNVEV (reference sequence). Here the CDR3 DNA reads TGTGCCAGCAGTCTCCCGTTCAATGAGCAGTTCTTC. It is translated as CASSLPFNEQFF.

As to this clone: The junction shows a germline mismatch at one end, possibly a read error. The CDR3 sequence is CRNPEQGSGYGYTF. Written as DNA, the CDR3 is TGCCGCAACCCAGAGCAGGGTTCGGGCTATGGCTACACCTTC. The genes are TRBV15 and TRBJ1-2; a weak D match, TRBD1 (5 bases). CDR3 length equals 14 residues. The germline CDR1 and CDR2 sequences are LNHNV and YYDKDF (reference sequence).

This chain joins TRBV5-1 and TRBJ1-3, with D unclear. CDR1 and CDR2 from the germline V gene are SGHRS and YFSETQ. This CDR3 is built from 15 residues. The V end was cut by 3 bases, the J end by 0 bases, with 10 bases between. CDR3 in amino acids: CASSSGESSGNTIYF. In DNA, the CDR3 is TGCGCCAGCAGCTCTGGAGAGAGCTCTGGAAACACCATATATTTT.